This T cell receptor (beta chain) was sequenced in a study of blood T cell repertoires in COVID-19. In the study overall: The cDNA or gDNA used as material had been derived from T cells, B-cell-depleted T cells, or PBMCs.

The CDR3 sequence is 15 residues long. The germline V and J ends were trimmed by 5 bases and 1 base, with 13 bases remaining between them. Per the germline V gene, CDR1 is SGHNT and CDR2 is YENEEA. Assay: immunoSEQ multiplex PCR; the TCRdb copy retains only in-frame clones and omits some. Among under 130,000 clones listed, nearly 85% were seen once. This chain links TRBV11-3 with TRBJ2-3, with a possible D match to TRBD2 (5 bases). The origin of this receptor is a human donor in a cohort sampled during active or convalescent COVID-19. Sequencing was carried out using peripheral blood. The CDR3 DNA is TGTGCCAGCAGCCGAGGAGGTTCTCGCACAGATACGCAGTATTTT. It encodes CASSRGGSRTDTQYF.